This T cell receptor beta chain was profiled in a study of T cell changes during pregnancy in multiple sclerosis. Profiled with immunoSEQ multiplex PCR; TCRdb holds only in-frame clones, not every one. The sample lists 40,000 or so clones, about 93% occurring once. Germline V gene sequence: CDR1 KGHSH, CDR2 LQKENI. The CDR3 is made up of 16 amino acids. The V end lost 5 bases, the J end lost 2 bases, and 17 bases lay between the germline ends. Source: CD4+ T cells from peripheral blood mononuclear cells, taken in the third trimester of pregnancy. This sequence originates from a female donor with multiple sclerosis, enrolled in a pregnancy study. J is TRBJ2-3 and V is TRBV18; a weak D match, TRBD2 (6 bases). This chain's CDR3 is CASSSVAGSVTDTQYF. In DNA, the CDR3 is TGTGCCAGCTCATCCGTGGCGGGGAGTGTCACAGATACGCAGTATTTT.